These T cell receptor beta chains were read from a single sample in a study of post-analysis software for immune sequencing data. From the PCR reads, TCRdb called clonotypes with MiXCR, one entry per CDR3 protein. The repertoire holds roughly 870,000 distinct CDR3 sequences, with approximately 50% as singletons. Specimen: blood. The receptor set was obtained from a girl under 18 with multiple sclerosis. Both conserved end residues are part of each CDR3.

>TRBJ2-5|17|TRBV5-6
CASGIRVLAAAPETQYF
>TRBJ2-6|14|TRBV18
CASSRISGANVLTF
>TRBJ2-4|14|TRBV5-6
CAGRHSGAKNIQYF
>TRBJ1-2|15|TRBV6-5
CASSYTNRGPYGYTF
>TRBJ2-3|14|TRBV15
CATSRDSISDTQYF
>TRBJ1-4|13|TRBV2
CASSESRAGKLFF
>TRBJ1-1|13|TRBV5-1
CATPLRGCTEAFF
>TRBJ2-4|14|TRBV7-2
CASSLALLEDIQYF
>TRBJ1-1|11|TRBV28
CASPAAEEAFF
>TRBJ2-7|16|TRBV12-3/TRBV12-4
CASSLERVSPLGEQYF